This T cell receptor (beta chain) is from a study of neoadjuvant anti-PD-1 for oral cavity cancer. Overall study: Non-progressing patients received a fourth nivolumab dose near day 43, then surgery on days 50-56.

As concerns this clone: Antigen specificity is unknown.

Time point defined: after neoadjuvant nivolumab, at surgical resection. Study findings and constraints: With a few patients per group, TCR findings need larger cohorts.

Measured with immunoSEQ multiplex PCR; TCRdb has only the in-frame clones, and not every one. The table has about 68,000 clones, roughly 85% seen once. The CDR3 is made up of 14 amino acids. The V segment lost 6 bases and the J segment 1 base; nucleotides outside the gene matches: 4. The germline gives CDR1 MNHEY, CDR2 SVGAGI. Sequenced material: PBMCs, taken after nivolumab (anti-PD-1) treatment. This receptor was obtained from a person between 40 and 85 years old with oral cavity squamous cell carcinoma. The chain employs TRBV6-5 and TRBJ2-3, with TRBD2 matching 7 bases. CDR3 DNA: TGTGCCAGCAGGAGACTAGCAGGCACAGATACGCAGTATTTT. It codes for CASRRLAGTDTQYF.